This T cell receptor beta chain emerged from a study of CD8+ T cells in alopecia areata. Study conclusions and caveats: Lesional scalp displayed greater clonality than normal scalp, most notably in alopecia totalis/universalis.

As to treatment: oral pan-JAK inhibitor, 5-10 mg twice daily. About this clone itself: Its antigen is unknown.

CDR1 and CDR2 (germline): GTSNPN, SVGIG (reference sequence). The CDR3 sequence is 16 residues long. The germline V and J ends were trimmed by 3 bases and 3 bases, with 19 bases remaining between them. As the sequencing template, cDNA was produced by extracting RNA and reverse transcribing it. TCRdb keeps only in-frame clones here, not all; method: immunoSEQ multiplex PCR. Counted here are roughly 190,000 clones, roughly three fifths occurring once; the ten biggest clones make up approximately 3.3%. This sequence originates from a human donor with alopecia areata. The J gene is TRBJ2-3, the V gene TRBV30; either TRBD1 or TRBD2 may fit D (7 bases each). The sample was CD4+ T cells sorted from blood, taken at week 4, from a patient treated with tofacitinib. CDR3 in amino acids: CAWRRGGQRNTDTQYF. In DNA, the CDR3 is TGTGCCTGGAGAAGGGGGGGACAGAGAAATACAGATACGCAGTATTTT.